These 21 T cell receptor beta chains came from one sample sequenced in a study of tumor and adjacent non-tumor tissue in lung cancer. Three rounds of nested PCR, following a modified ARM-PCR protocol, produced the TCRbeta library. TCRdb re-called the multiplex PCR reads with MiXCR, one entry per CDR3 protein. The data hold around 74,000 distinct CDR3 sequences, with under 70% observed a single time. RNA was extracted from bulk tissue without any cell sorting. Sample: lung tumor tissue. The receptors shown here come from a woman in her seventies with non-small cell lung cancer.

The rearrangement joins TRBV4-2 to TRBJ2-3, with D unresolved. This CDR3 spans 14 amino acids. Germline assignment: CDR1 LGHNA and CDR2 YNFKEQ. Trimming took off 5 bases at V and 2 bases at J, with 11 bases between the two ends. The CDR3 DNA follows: TGTGCCAGCAGCTATAGCAGTAACACAGATACGCAGTATTTT. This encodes CASSYSSNTDTQYF.

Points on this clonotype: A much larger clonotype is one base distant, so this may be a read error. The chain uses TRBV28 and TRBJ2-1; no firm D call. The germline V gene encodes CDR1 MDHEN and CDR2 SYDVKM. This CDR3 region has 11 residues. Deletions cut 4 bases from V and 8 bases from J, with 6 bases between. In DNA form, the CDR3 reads TGTGCCAGCAGTTCGAATGATGAGCAGTTCTTC. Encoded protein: CASSSNDEQFF.

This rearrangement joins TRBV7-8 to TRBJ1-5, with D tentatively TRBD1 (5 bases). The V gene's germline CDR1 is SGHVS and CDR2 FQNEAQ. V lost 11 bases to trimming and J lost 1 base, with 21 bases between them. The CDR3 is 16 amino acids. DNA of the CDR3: TGTGCCTGTAGCCCCACCCCGGGGGTCAGCAATCAGCCCCAGCATTTT. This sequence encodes CACSPTPGVSNQPQHF. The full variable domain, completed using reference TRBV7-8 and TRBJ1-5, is GAGVSQSPRYKVAKRGQDVALRCDPISGHVSLFWYQQALGQGPEFLTYFQNEAQLDKSGLPSDRFFAERPEGSVSTLKIQRTQQEDSAVYLCACSPTPGVSNQPQHFGDGTRLSIL.

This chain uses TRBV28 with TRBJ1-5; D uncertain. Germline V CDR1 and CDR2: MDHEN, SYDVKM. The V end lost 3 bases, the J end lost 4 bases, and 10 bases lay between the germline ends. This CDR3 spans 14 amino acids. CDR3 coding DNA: TGTGCCAGCAGTTTCCCAGTGCAGAATCAGCCCCAGCATTTT. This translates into CASSFPVQNQPQHF.

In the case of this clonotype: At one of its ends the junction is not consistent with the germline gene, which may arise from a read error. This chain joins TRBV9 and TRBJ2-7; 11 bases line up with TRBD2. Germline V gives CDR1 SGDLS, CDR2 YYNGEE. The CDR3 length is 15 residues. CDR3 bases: TGTGCCAGCAACGTAGAGACTAGCGGGATCTACGAGCAGTACTTC. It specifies CASNVETSGIYEQYF.

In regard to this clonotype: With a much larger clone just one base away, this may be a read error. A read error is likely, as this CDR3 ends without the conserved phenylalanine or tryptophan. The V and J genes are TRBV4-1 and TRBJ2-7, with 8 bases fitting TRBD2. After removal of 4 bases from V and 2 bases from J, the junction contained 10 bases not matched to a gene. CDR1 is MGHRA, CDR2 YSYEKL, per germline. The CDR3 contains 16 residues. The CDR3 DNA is TGCGCCAGCAGCCTGAGAGCGGGAGTGTCTACCTACGAGCAGTACCTC. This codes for CASSLRAGVSTYEQYL.

CDR3 protein: CAIINRQGGSSIHF. The CDR3 DNA follows: TGTGCCATCATTAACAGGCAGGGTGGCTCATCCATCCACTTT. The chain employs TRBV10-3 and TRBJ1-6; D perhaps matches TRBD1 (5 bases). The V end was cut by 7 bases, the J end by 17 bases, with 24 bases between. The CDR3 is made up of 14 amino acids. CDR1 is ENHRY and CDR2 is SYGVKD in the germline V gene.

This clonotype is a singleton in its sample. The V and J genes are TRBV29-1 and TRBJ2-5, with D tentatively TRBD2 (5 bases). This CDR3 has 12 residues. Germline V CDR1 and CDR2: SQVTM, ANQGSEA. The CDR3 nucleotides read TGCAGGAGCGGCCGTCCGGAAGAGACCCAGTACTTC. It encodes CRSGRPEETQYF.

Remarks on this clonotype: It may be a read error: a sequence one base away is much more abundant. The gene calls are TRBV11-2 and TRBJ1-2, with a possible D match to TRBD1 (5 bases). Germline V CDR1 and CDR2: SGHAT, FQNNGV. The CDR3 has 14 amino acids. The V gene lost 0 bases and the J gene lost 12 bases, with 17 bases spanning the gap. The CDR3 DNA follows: TGTGCCAGCAGCTTAGATTTCGGCCGGAGGGGCCACACCTTC. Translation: CASSLDFGRRGHTF.

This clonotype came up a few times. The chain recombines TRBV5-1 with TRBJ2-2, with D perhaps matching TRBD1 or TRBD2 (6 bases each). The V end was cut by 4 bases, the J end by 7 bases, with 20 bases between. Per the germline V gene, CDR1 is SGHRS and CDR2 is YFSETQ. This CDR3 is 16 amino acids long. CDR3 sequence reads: CASSPGLGGAVGELFF. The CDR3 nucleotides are TGCGCCAGCAGCCCTGGGTTGGGGGGCGCAGTCGGGGAGCTGTTTTTT.

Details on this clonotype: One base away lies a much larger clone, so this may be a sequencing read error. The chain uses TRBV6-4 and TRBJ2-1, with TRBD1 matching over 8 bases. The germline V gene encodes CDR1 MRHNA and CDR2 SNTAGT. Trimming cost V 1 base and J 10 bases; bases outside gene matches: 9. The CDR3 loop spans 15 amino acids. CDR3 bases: TGTGCCAGCAGTGACTGGCAGGGGGCTCAAAAAGAGCAGTTCTTC. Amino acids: CASSDWQGAQKEQFF.

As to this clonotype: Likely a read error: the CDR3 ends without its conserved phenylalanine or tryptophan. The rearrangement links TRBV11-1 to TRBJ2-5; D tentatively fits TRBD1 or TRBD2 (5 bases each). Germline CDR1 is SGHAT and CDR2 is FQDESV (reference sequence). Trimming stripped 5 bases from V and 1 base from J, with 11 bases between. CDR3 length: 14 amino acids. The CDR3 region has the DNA TGTGCCAGCAGCACTTATGGGGGCCAAGAGACCCAGTACCTC. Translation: CASSTYGGQETQYL.

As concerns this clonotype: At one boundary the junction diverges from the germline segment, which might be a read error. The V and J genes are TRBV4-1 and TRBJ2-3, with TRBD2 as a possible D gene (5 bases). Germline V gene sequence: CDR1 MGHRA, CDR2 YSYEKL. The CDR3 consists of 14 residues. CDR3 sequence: CVSSQVGESDTRYF. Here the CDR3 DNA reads TGCGTCAGCAGCCAAGTCGGGGAATCAGATACGCGGTATTTT.

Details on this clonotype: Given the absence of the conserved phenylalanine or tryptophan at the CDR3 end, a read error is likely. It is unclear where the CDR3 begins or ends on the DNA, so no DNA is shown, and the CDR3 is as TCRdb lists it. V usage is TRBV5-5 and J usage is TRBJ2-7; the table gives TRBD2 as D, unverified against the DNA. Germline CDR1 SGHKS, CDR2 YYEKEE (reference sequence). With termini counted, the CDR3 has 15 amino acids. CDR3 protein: CASSYISASVYERYL.

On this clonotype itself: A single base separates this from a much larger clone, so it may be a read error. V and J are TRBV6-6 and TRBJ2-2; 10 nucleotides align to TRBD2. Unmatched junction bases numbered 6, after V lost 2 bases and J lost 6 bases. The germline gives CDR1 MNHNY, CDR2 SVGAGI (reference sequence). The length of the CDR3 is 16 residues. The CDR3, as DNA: TGTGCCAGCAGTTACCGGATTAGCGGGAGGCCCGGGGAGCTGTTTTTT. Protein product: CASSYRISGRPGELFF.

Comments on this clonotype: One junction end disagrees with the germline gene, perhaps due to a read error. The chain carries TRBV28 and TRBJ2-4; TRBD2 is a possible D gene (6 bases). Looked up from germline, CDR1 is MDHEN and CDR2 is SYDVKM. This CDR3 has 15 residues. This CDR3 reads CTSSSPGTSGNIQYF. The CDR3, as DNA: TGTACCAGCAGTTCACCCGGGACCAGCGGGAACATTCAGTACTTC.

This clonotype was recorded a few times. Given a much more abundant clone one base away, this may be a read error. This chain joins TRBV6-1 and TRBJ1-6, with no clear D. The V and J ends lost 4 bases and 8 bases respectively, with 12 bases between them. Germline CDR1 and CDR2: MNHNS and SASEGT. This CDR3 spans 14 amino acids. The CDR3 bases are TGTGCCAGCAGTGCAAGGACGAGAGATTCACCCCTCCACTTT. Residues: CASSARTRDSPLHF.

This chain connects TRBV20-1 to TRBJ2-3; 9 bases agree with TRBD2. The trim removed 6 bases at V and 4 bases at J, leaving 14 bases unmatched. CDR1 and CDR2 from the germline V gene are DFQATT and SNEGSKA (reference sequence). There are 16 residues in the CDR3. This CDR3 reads CSAKSTSGRMSDTQYF. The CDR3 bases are TGCAGTGCGAAAAGTACCAGCGGGAGGATGTCAGATACGCAGTATTTT.

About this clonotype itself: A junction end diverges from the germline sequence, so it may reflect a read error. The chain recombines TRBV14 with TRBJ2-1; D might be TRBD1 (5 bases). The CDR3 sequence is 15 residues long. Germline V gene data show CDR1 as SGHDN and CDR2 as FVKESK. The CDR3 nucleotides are TGTACCAGCAGCCAGTTTTTAGAGCAGGACAACGAGCAGTTCTTC. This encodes CTSSQFLEQDNEQFF.

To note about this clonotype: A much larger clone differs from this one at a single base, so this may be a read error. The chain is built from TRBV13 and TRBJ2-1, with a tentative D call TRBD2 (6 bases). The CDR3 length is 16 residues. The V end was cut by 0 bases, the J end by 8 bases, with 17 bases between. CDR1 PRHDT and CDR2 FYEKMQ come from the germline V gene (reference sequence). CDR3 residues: CASSLGAGRLDDEQFF. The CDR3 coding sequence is TGTGCCAGCAGCTTAGGGGCGGGGAGGCTAGACGATGAGCAGTTCTTC.

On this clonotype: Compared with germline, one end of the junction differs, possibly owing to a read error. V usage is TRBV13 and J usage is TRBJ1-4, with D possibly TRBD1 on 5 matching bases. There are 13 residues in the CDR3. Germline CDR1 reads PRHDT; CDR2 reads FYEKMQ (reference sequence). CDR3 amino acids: CASSRGEGWKLFF. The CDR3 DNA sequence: TGTGCCAGCAGCCGGGGAGAGGGGTGGAAACTCTTTTTT. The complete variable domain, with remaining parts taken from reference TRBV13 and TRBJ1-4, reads AAGVIQSPRHLIKEKRETATLKCYPIPRHDTVYWYQQGPGQDPQFLISFYEKMQSDKGSIPDRFSAQQFSDYHSELNMSSLELGDSALYFCASSRGEGWKLFFGSGTQLSVL.